This TCR beta chain appears in the sequencing data of a study of neoadjuvant anti-PD-1 for oral cavity cancer. Germline values: CDR1 SGDLS, CDR2 YYNGEE. The CDR3 is 15 residues long. V lost 0 bases, J lost 2 bases, and 11 bases lay in between. Libraries were prepared by immunoSEQ multiplex PCR; TCRdb keeps only in-frame clonotypes and omits some of them. In the table there are about 68,000 clones, 85% of which are singletons. Time point given: after neoadjuvant nivolumab, at surgical resection. This clonotype was obtained from a person between 40 and 80 years old with oral cavity squamous cell carcinoma. The chain is built from TRBV9 and TRBJ1-1; D unclear. This material consisted of PBMCs, taken after nivolumab (anti-PD-1) treatment. CDR3 bases: TGTGCCAGCAGCGTAGAAGGTGGAGATAACACTGAAGCTTTCTTT. It is translated as CASSVEGGDNTEAFF.